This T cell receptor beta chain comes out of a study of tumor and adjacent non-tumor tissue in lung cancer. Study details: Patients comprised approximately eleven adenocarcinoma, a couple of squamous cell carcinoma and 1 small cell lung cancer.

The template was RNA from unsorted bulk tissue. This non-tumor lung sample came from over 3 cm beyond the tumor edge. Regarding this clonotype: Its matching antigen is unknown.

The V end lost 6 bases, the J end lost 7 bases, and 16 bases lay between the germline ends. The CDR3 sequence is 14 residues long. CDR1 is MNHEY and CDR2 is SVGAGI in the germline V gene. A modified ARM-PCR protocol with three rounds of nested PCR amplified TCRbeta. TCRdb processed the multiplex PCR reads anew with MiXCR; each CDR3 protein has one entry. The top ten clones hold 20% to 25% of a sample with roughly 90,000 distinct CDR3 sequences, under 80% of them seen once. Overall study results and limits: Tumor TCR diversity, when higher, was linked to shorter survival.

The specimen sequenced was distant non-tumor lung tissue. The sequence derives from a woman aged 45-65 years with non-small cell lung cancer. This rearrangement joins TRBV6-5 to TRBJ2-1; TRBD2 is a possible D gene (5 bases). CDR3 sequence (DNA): TGTGCCAGCAGGGAGACAAGAGGGTATAATGAGCAGTTCTTC. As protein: CASRETRGYNEQFF.